This TCR beta chain emerged from a study of T-cell memory formation after mild COVID-19. MiXCR, applied by TCRdb to the 5' RACE reads, yields one record per CDR3 protein. The sample contains fewer than 500,000 distinct CDR3 sequences, around 27% of which appear only once. This clonotype occurred a few times. The ends were cut back, 5 bases at V and 0 bases at J, with 14 bases in the middle. CDR1 is SGHTA and CDR2 is FQGNSA in the germline V gene. The CDR3 consists of 16 residues. The rearrangement uses TRBV7-2 and TRBJ2-1; D remains unclear. The specimen sequenced was PBMCs or a T cell subset sorted from them (not recorded which). The clonotype originates from an adult woman who had mild COVID-19 (a few samples of this study predate the infection). Cell type and time point are not known. In DNA, the CDR3 is TGTGCCAGCAGCGACTTTAGGATTAGCTCCTACAATGAGCAGTTCTTC. Protein product: CASSDFRISSYNEQFF.